This TCR beta chain is from a study of OX40 agonist ivuxolimab in advanced cancers. Study in general: The mean age was around 56 years, ranging from about 23 to 79, with approximately 83% of participants male.

The protocol was immunoSEQ multiplex PCR, while the TCRdb copy is restricted to in-frame clones and leaves out a portion. Of 75,000 to 100,000 clones in the sample, around 86% were seen once. The CDR3 spans 13 residues. Germline loops: CDR1 SEHNR, CDR2 FQNEAQ (reference sequence). V was pared by 1 base and J by 4 bases, with 5 bases between. The receptor's source is an adult with an advanced solid tumor such as melanoma, head and neck, liver or kidney cancer. The sequencing here drew on CD4+ or CD8+ T cells sorted from blood, taken in a trial of the OX40 agonist ivuxolimab. V gene TRBV7-9 combines with J gene TRBJ1-3; D is unresolved. CDR3 sequence (DNA): TGTGCCAGCAGCTTAGACACAGGAAACACCATATATTTT. The encoded protein is CASSLDTGNTIYF.